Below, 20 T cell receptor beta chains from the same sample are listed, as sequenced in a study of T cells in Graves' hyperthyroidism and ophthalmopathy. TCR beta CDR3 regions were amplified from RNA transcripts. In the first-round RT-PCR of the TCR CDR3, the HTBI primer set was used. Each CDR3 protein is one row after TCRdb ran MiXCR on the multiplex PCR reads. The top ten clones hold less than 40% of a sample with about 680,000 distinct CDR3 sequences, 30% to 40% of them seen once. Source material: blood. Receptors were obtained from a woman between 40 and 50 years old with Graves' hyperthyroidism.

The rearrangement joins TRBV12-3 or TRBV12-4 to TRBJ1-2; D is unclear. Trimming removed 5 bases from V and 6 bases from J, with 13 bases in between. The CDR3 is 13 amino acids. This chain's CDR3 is CASSPRRLDGYTF. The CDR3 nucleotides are TGTGCCAGCAGTCCTCGACGGCTAGATGGCTACACCTTC.

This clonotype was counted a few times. The CDR3 region has the DNA TGCGCCAGCAGTGAAACCCTAGCCAACTACGAGCAGTACTTC. Translation: CASSETLANYEQYF. The chain is built from TRBV10-1 and TRBJ2-7, with D possibly being TRBD2 (5 bases). CDR1 and CDR2 (germline): WNHNN, SYGVQD (reference sequence). Trimming left V 3 bases short and J 3 bases short, with 12 bases between. The CDR3 consists of 14 residues.

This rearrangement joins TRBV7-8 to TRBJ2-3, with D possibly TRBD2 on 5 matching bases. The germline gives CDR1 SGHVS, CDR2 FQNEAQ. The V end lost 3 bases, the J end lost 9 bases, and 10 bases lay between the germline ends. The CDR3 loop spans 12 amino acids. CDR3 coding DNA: TGTGCCAGCAGCTTCGGGGATAAGACGCAGTATTTT. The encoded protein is CASSFGDKTQYF.

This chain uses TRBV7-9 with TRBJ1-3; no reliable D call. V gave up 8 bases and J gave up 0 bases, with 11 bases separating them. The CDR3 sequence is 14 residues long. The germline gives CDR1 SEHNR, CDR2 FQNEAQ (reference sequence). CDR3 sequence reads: CASGSGLSGNTIYF. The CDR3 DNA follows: TGTGCCAGCGGTTCGGGCCTCTCTGGAAACACCATATATTTT.

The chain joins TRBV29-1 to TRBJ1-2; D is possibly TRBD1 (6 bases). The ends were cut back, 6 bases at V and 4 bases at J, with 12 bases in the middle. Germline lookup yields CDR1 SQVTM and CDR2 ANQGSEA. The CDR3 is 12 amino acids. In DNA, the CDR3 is TGCAGCGTCCGAGGACAGATCTATGGCTACACCTTC. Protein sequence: CSVRGQIYGYTF.

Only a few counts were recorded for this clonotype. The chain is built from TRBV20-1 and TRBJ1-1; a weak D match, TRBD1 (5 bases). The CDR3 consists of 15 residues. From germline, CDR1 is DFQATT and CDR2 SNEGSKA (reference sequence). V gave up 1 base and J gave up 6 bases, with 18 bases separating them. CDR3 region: CSARGFRQSPAEAFF. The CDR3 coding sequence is TGCAGTGCTAGAGGTTTCCGACAGTCCCCCGCTGAAGCTTTCTTT.

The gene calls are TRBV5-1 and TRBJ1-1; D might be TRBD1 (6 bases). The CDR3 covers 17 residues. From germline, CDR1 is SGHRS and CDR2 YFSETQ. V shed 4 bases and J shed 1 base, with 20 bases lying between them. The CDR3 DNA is TGCGCCAGCAGCCTGGTCCCGGGGGGCCATGGGAACACTGAAGCTTTCTTT. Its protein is CASSLVPGGHGNTEAFF.

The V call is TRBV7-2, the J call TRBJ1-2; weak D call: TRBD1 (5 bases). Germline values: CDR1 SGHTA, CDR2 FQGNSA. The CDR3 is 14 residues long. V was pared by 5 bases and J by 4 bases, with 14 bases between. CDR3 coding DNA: TGTGCCAGCAGCCATGTCGGGGCTAGCTATGGCTACACCTTC. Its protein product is CASSHVGASYGYTF. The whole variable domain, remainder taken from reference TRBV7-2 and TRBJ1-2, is GAGVSQSPSNKVTEKGKDVELRCDPISGHTALYWYRQSLGQGLEFLIYFQGNSAPDKSGLPSDRFSAERTGGSVSTLTIQRTQQEDSAVYLCASSHVGASYGYTFGSGTRLTVV.

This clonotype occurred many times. The CDR3 sequence: CASSFGLAGQETQYF. The DNA of the CDR3 is TGTGCCAGCAGCTTTGGACTAGCGGGTCAAGAGACCCAGTACTTC. This rearrangement joins TRBV7-2 to TRBJ2-5; 11 bases line up with TRBD2. Germline V gene data show CDR1 as SGHTA and CDR2 as FQGNSA. The CDR3 loop spans 15 amino acids. J gave up 2 bases and V 3 bases, and 2 bases lay outside the gene matches. Full variable domain (rest looked up from reference TRBV7-2 and TRBJ2-5): GAGVSQSPSNKVTEKGKDVELRCDPISGHTALYWYRQSLGQGLEFLIYFQGNSAPDKSGLPSDRFSAERTGGSVSTLTIQRTQQEDSAVYLCASSFGLAGQETQYFGPGTRLLVL.

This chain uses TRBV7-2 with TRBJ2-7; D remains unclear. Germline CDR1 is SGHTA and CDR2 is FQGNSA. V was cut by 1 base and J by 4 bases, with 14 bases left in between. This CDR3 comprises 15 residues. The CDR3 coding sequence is TGTGCCAGCAGCTTAGTCCCCCAGGTGGGGTACGAGCAGTACTTC. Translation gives CASSLVPQVGYEQYF.

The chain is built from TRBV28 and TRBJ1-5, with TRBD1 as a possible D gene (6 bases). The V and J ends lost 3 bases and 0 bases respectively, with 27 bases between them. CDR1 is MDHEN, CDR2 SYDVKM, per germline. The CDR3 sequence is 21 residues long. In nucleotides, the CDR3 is TGTGCCAGCAGTTTCATGGGCCTCCGACAGGCCGGGGGATATAGCAATCAGCCCCAGCATTTT. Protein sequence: CASSFMGLRQAGGYSNQPQHF.

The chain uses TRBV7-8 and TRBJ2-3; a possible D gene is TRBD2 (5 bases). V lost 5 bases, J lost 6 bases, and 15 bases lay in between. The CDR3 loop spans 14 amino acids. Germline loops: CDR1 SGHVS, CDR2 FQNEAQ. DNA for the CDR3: TGTGCCAGCAGCCCCATAGTCCCGGGGGATACGCAGTATTTT. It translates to CASSPIVPGDTQYF.

CDR3 sequence reads: CASSIGLAANTGELFF. The CDR3 region has the DNA TGTGCCAGTAGTATAGGACTAGCGGCGAACACCGGGGAGCTGTTTTTT. V gene TRBV19 combines with J gene TRBJ2-2; 9 bases line up with TRBD2. CDR1 is LNHDA, CDR2 SQIVND, per germline (reference sequence). The CDR3 is 16 amino acids. Trimming cost V 1 base and J 0 bases; bases outside gene matches: 0.

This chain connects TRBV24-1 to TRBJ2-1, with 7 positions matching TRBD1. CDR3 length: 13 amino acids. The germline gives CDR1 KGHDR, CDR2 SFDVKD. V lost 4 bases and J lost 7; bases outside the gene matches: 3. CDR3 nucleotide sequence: TGTGCCACCAGTGAAGGCAGGGGGAATGAGCAGTTCTTC. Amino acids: CATSEGRGNEQFF.

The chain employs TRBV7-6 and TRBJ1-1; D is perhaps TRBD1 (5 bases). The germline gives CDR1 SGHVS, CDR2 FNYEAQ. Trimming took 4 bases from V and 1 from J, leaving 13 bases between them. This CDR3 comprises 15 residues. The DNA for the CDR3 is TGTGCCAGCAGCTCCCCGCAGGGCACGAACACTGAAGCTTTCTTT. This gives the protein CASSSPQGTNTEAFF. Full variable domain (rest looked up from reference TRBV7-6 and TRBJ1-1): GAGVSQSPRYKVTKRGQDVALRCDPISGHVSLYWYRQALGQGPEFLTYFNYEAQQDKSGLPNDRFSAERPEGSISTLTIQRTEQRDSAMYRCASSSPQGTNTEAFFGQGTRLTVV.

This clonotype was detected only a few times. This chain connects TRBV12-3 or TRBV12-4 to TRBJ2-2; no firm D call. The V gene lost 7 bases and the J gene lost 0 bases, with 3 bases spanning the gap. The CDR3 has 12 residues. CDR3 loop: CASTSNTGELFF. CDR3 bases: TGTGCCAGCACCTCGAACACCGGGGAGCTGTTTTTT.

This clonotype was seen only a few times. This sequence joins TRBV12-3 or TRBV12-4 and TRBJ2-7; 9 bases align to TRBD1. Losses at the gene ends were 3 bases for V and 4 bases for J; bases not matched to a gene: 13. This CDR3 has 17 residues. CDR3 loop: CASSFLLVRDRVYEQYF. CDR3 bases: TGTGCCAGCAGTTTCTTATTAGTCCGGGACAGGGTATACGAGCAGTACTTC.

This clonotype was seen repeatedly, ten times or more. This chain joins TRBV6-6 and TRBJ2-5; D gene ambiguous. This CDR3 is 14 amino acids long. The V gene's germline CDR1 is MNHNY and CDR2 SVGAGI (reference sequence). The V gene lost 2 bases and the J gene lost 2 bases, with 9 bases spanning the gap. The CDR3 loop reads CASSYGQAQETQYF. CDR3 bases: TGTGCCAGCAGTTACGGCCAGGCTCAAGAGACCCAGTACTTC.

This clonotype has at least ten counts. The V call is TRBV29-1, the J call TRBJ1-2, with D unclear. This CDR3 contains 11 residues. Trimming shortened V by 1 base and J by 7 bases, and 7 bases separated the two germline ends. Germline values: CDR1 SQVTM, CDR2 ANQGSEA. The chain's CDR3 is CSVEGEGGYTF. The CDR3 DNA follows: TGCAGCGTTGAAGGGGAGGGTGGCTACACCTTC.

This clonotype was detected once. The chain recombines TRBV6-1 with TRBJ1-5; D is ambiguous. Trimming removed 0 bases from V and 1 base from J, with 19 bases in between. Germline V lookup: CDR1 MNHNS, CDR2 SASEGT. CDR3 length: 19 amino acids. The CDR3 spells CASSEAPLVAGGSNQPQHF. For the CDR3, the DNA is TGTGCCAGCAGTGAAGCCCCCCTGGTGGCAGGAGGGAGCAATCAGCCCCAGCATTTT.